This paragraph reports one T cell receptor (beta chain). Its antigen is as yet unknown. The method was immunoSEQ multiplex PCR; TCRdb's version includes in-frame clones alone and lacks a portion of them. The sample holds approximately 82,000 clones, around 90% seen once. The sample is drawn from a study of OX40 agonist ivuxolimab in advanced cancers. Study-wide background: Ivuxolimab is a fully human IgG2 antibody that activates OX40 (CD134). Past anti-PD-1, anti-PD-L1 or anti-CTLA-4 therapy was accepted, and roughly 40% had received some. Study-level points and caveats: CD4+ and CD8+ blood T cells expanded clonally by week 6 at 0.1 to 3.0 mg/kg.

Autoimmune disease history or systemic immunosuppression disqualified patients. Trimming at V came to 5 bases and at J to 1 base, leaving 11 bases not matched to a gene. Germline values: CDR1 MDHEN, CDR2 SYDVKM. The CDR3 runs 17 residues. The source material was CD4+ or CD8+ T cells sorted from blood, sampled in a trial of the OX40 agonist ivuxolimab. The sequence came from an adult with an advanced solid tumor such as melanoma, head and neck, liver or kidney cancer. The V and J genes are TRBV28 and TRBJ1-5; 7 positions agree with TRBD1. CDR3 nucleotide sequence: TGTGCCAGCAGTGGGGTCTGGTTGACAGGGAGCAATCAGCCCCAGCATTTT. The encoded protein is CASSGVWLTGSNQPQHF.